This TCR beta chain was profiled in a study of shared clonotypes between healthy human individuals. As to this clone: Its antigen remains unknown.

Per the original data handling: There were no quality scores in the junction-only immunoSEQ sequences, so filtering differed. Some clones are missing from TCRdb's copy, which holds only in-frame ones; the method was immunoSEQ multiplex PCR. Clonal size and the V and J genes are those of that table, whereas D and trimming came from the DNA. There are 1,100,000 or so clones in the sample; roughly 74% occur only once, and about 0.52% lies in the top ten. Study findings and constraints: When naive CD4 clonotypes were compared across a few donors, about 5% were shared. A limitation of the genetic and exposure-history diversity represented arose from few donors.

CDR1 and CDR2 (germline): LGHNT, FRNRAP. The CDR3 runs to 16 residues. Germline trimming cut 0 bases from V and 4 bases from J; bases unmatched to any gene: 5. Sequencing used memory CD4+ T cells from PBMCs. Subset meaning: CD45RA-negative fraction. The chain links TRBV12-5 to TRBJ2-1; 8 positions agree with TRBD2. This TCR was sampled from a man younger than 35 in good health. Some clones in this sample may be carry-over from other donors' samples. The CDR3 DNA follows: TGTGCTAGTGGTTTGGTAGCGGGAGCCATGTACAATGAGCAGTTCTTC. Protein product: CASGLVAGAMYNEQFF.